Each of the 18 T cell receptor beta chains below was sequenced from the same sample in a study of identical twins. A single record per CDR3 protein comes from TCRdb applying MiXCR to the 5' RACE reads. The sample lists hundreds of thousands of distinct CDR3 sequences; approximately 6% were seen once. The sample comprised naive T cells sorted from blood. These receptors came from a man aged 18 to 30 in good health.

This clonotype was counted many times. V usage is TRBV6-5 and J usage is TRBJ1-5, with D unresolved. CDR3 size: 17 residues. The V gene lost 0 bases and the J gene lost 3 bases, with 15 bases spanning the gap. Germline CDR1 reads MNHEY; CDR2 reads SVGAGI. This chain's CDR3 is CASSYSVSQLNNQPQHF. CDR3 nucleotide sequence: TGTGCCAGCAGTTACTCGGTGTCCCAGTTAAACAATCAGCCCCAGCATTTT.

This clonotype came up a few times. The genes are TRBV3-1 and TRBJ2-6, with D possibly matching TRBD2 (6 bases). This CDR3 region has 16 residues. The germline CDR1 and CDR2 sequences are LGHDT and YNNKEL (reference sequence). The germline V and J ends were trimmed by 0 bases and 1 base, with 7 bases remaining between them. The CDR3 protein is CASSQEAGSGANVLTF. CDR3 DNA: TGTGCCAGCAGCCAAGAGGCGGGATCTGGGGCCAACGTCCTGACTTTC.

This clonotype was observed many times. The chain joins TRBV28 to TRBJ1-3; no definite D call. Germline V gene data show CDR1 as MDHEN and CDR2 as SYDVKM. The CDR3 contains 16 residues. V lost 2 bases and J 1 base, leaving 12 bases between the germline ends. The CDR3 bases are TGTGCCAGCAGTTTAGGCCCGGTAGTGTCTGGAAACACCATATATTTT. Its protein is CASSLGPVVSGNTIYF.

This clonotype was found many times. The gene calls are TRBV20-1 and TRBJ1-1; weak D call: TRBD1 (5 bases). Trimming took off 6 bases at V and 0 bases at J, with 23 bases between the two ends. The CDR3 length is 17 residues. Germline V gives CDR1 DFQATT, CDR2 SNEGSKA (reference sequence). CDR3 region: CSANTPGGEALNTEAFF. Here the CDR3 DNA reads TGCAGTGCCAATACCCCCGGGGGAGAAGCCTTGAACACTGAAGCTTTCTTT.

This clonotype has ten or more counts. The chain is built from TRBV10-3 and TRBJ2-1; D is ambiguous. CDR3 length: 13 amino acids. Germline CDR1 is ENHRY and CDR2 is SYGVKD. Trimming stripped 4 bases from V and 5 bases from J, with 9 bases between. The chain's CDR3 is CAISALENNEQFF. The CDR3 DNA reads TGTGCCATCAGTGCTTTAGAGAACAATGAGCAGTTCTTC.

This chain connects TRBV2 to TRBJ2-1; no reliable D call. The V gene's germline CDR1 is SNHLY and CDR2 FYNNEI. The V gene lost 0 bases and the J gene lost 8 bases, with 14 bases spanning the gap. This CDR3 region has 15 residues. The CDR3 protein is CASSEALWLTDEQFF. The CDR3 DNA sequence: TGTGCCAGCAGTGAAGCGCTTTGGCTTACCGATGAGCAGTTCTTC.

This clonotype occurred many times. The CDR3 region has the DNA TGTGCCACCAGTGAAGCGACTAGCGGGAGAGCGGATGAGCAGTTCTTC. This sequence encodes CATSEATSGRADEQFF. V and J are TRBV24-1 and TRBJ2-1; 12 bases fit TRBD2. Trimming removed 4 bases from V and 8 bases from J; junction bases left unmatched: 8. The germline V gene has CDR1 KGHDR and CDR2 SFDVKD. This CDR3 contains 16 residues.

Many counts were recorded for this clonotype. This sequence joins TRBV4-2 and TRBJ1-1, with a possible D match to TRBD1 (5 bases). CDR3 size: 16 residues. CDR1 LGHNA and CDR2 YNFKEQ come from the germline V gene. Deletions cut 0 bases from V and 4 bases from J, with 15 bases between. CDR3 bases: TGTGCCAGCAGCCAAGATTTTTCCAGGGAGGGCACTGAAGCTTTCTTT. Translation gives CASSQDFSREGTEAFF.

This clonotype was detected a few times. The chain carries TRBV29-1 and TRBJ2-2; 9 bases match TRBD2. Per germline, CDR1 SQVTM and CDR2 ANQGSEA. This CDR3 region has 13 residues. V lost 3 bases, J lost 6 bases, and 2 bases stayed unmatched. The DNA for the CDR3 is TGCAGCGTTGAGCGGGGGGGGTCCGGGGAGCTGTTTTTT. Translating it yields CSVERGGSGELFF.

This clonotype was counted ten times or more. The rearrangement links TRBV12-3 or TRBV12-4 to TRBJ2-5; the D is unclear. The V end was cut by 5 bases, the J end by 5 bases, with 12 bases between. The CDR3 extends over 13 amino acids. In DNA form, the CDR3 reads TGTGCCAGCAGTCTGACGGTCGTGGAGACCCAGTACTTC. Its protein is CASSLTVVETQYF.

This clonotype was counted many times. The chain combines TRBV20-1 with TRBJ2-1, with 10 bases fitting TRBD2. The V gene end was trimmed by 0 bases and the J gene end by 8 bases; junction bases not matched to a gene: 4. Germline CDR1 and CDR2: DFQATT and SNEGSKA (reference sequence). The CDR3 consists of 14 residues. CDR3 sequence (DNA): TGCAGTGCTAGAGAGGGACTAGCGATGTATGAGCAGTTCTTC. The encoded protein is CSAREGLAMYEQFF.

This clonotype was recorded at least ten times. This rearrangement joins TRBV7-9 to TRBJ1-1; the D is unclear. Trimming left V 5 bases short and J 7 bases short, with 17 bases between. In germline, CDR1 is SEHNR, CDR2 FQNEAQ (reference sequence). The CDR3 totals 14 residues. The CDR3 is CASSLAEYRNEAFF. The CDR3 region has the DNA TGTGCCAGCAGCCTTGCTGAATACAGAAATGAAGCTTTCTTT.

This clonotype appeared a few times. The chain recombines TRBV20-1 with TRBJ1-2; tentatively, D is TRBD1 (6 bases). Germline CDR1 and CDR2: DFQATT and SNEGSKA (reference sequence). The CDR3 is 14 amino acids. Trimming took off 0 bases at V and 7 bases at J, with 15 bases between the two ends. CDR3 sequence: CSAREREGVPGYTF. In DNA, the CDR3 is TGCAGTGCTAGAGAAAGGGAGGGGGTGCCTGGCTACACCTTC.

This chain links TRBV12-3 or TRBV12-4 with TRBJ2-5, with 9 bases lining up with TRBD1. With V trimmed by 2 bases and J by 5 bases, 12 bases remained unmatched. The CDR3 sequence is 17 residues long. CDR3 bases: TGTGCCAGCAGTTTAAGGGACCCGAGACAGGGGGGCGAGACCCAGTACTTC. It encodes CASSLRDPRQGGETQYF.

This clonotype was observed a handful of times. The V gene is TRBV4-3, the J gene TRBJ2-7; D ambiguous. CDR1 is LGHNA and CDR2 is YSLEER in the germline V gene. Trimming shortened V by 0 bases and J by 3 bases, and 15 bases separated the two germline ends. CDR3 length equals 16 residues. The CDR3 bases are TGCGCCAGCAGCCAAGAGATCGGACCATCAAGCTACGAGCAGTACTTC. The encoded protein is CASSQEIGPSSYEQYF.

This clonotype was detected many times. The chain carries TRBV12-3 or TRBV12-4 and TRBJ1-4; unclear D gene. Trimming removed 8 bases at V and 9 bases at J, with 13 bases between. This CDR3 is built from 12 residues. CDR3 DNA: TGTGCCAGCGCAAAACCCCTCCAAAAACTGTTTTTT. The encoded protein is CASAKPLQKLFF.

This chain joins TRBV2 and TRBJ2-1, with TRBD1 matching over 11 bases. CDR1 and CDR2 (germline): SNHLY, FYNNEI. V gave up 8 bases and J gave up 8 bases; unmatched junction bases: 11. This CDR3 is built from 15 residues. Written as DNA, the CDR3 is TGTGCCAGCGGGCGGTCGGGACAGGGGGGGGATGAGCAGTTCTTC. This translates into CASGRSGQGGDEQFF. Looking up the rest from reference TRBV2 and TRBJ2-1 gives the full variable domain: EPEVTQTPSHQVTQMGQEVILRCVPISNHLYFYWYRQILGQKVEFLVSFYNNEISEKSEIFDDQFSVERPDGSNFTLKIRSTKLEDSAMYFCASGRSGQGGDEQFFGPGTRLTVL.

In this sample, this clonotype turned up many times. The chain is built from TRBV20-1 and TRBJ2-2, with TRBD1 identical over 11 bases. Trimming took 6 bases from V and 6 from J; bases not matched to a gene: 6. The CDR3 extends over 14 amino acids. Germline lookup yields CDR1 DFQATT and CDR2 SNEGSKA (reference sequence). The CDR3 DNA sequence: TGCAGTGCACCGGACAGGGGGCGCGCCGGGGAGCTGTTTTTT. Its protein product is CSAPDRGRAGELFF.